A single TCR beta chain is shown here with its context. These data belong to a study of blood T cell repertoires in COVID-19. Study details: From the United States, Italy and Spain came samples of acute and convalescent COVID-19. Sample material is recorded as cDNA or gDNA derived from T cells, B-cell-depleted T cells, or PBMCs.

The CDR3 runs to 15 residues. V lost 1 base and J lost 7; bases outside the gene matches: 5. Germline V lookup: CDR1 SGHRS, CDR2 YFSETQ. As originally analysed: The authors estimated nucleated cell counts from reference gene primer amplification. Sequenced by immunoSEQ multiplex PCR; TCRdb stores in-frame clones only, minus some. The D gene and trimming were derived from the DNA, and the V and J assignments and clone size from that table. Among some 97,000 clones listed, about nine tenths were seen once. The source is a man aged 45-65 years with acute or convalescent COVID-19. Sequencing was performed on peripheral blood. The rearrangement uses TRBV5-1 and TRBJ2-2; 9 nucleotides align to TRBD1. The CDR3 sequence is CASSLRQGGSGELFF. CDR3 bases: TGCGCCAGCAGCTTGAGACAGGGGGGCAGCGGGGAGCTGTTTTTT. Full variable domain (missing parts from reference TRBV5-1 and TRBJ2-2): KAGVTQTPRYLIKTRGQQVTLSCSPISGHRSVSWYQQTPGQGLQFLFEYFSETQRNKGNFPGRFSGRQFSNSRSEMNVSTLELGDSALYLCASSLRQGGSGELFFGEGSRLTVL.